This passage covers 29 T cell receptor beta chains from one sample sequenced in a study of Tregs in tolerant kidney transplant recipients (dated by TCRdb to between 2018 and 2021). Transplants used related donors with nonmyeloablative bone marrow transplantation; mixed chimerism was transient in the human trials. Libraries were prepared through the immunoSEQ multiplex PCR assay. TCRdb re-hosts the immuneACCESS table, in-frame sequences only. Its copies lack some clones; in the studies checked, an unresolved V gene accounts for under half of them, and the cause for the rest is not known. For this sample the table gives tens of thousands of clones, of which roughly nine tenths were detected only once. Approximately 16% of the sample comes from the top ten. The starting material was CD8+ T cells from blood (PBMCs), obtained 24 months after the transplant. The source of these receptors is a human patient who received a combined kidney and bone marrow transplant. In transplant recipients, some T cells may be of donor rather than host origin.

The rearrangement uses TRBV7-9 and TRBJ2-7, with 7 bases aligning to TRBD2. Germline values: CDR1 SEHNR, CDR2 FQNEAQ (reference sequence). This CDR3 spans 13 amino acids. V shed 5 bases, J shed 3 bases, and the junction held 4 bases outside the gene matches. The CDR3 coding sequence is TGTGCCAGCAGCCCCGGGGGGTACTACGAGCAGTACTTC. Translation: CASSPGGYYEQYF.

The chain links TRBV4-3 to TRBJ2-2; maybe TRBD2 (6 bases). The V gene's germline CDR1 is LGHNA and CDR2 YSLEER. The V end lost 0 bases, the J end lost 7 bases, and 12 bases lay between the germline ends. The CDR3 is made up of 15 amino acids. The CDR3 sequence is CASSQEAGLGGELFF. CDR3 sequence (DNA): TGCGCCAGCAGCCAAGAGGCGGGATTGGGCGGGGAGCTGTTTTTT.

Only one count was recorded for this clone. This chain links TRBV15 with TRBJ1-1; D gene uncertain. Trimming cost V 0 bases and J 0 bases, with 8 bases left between them. Germline V gene sequence: CDR1 LNHNV, CDR2 YYDKDF (reference sequence). This CDR3 contains 15 residues. The CDR3 is CATSRDRVLNTEAFF. The CDR3 nucleotides are TGTGCCACCAGCAGAGATCGGGTTTTGAACACTGAAGCTTTCTTT.

The rearrangement links TRBV7-2 to TRBJ2-7, with D possibly TRBD2 on 5 matching bases. CDR3 length: 15 residues. The V gene's germline CDR1 is SGHTA and CDR2 FQGNSA. The V end lost 5 bases, the J end lost 6 bases, and 20 bases lay between the germline ends. CDR3 in amino acids: CASSQTERRPSEQYF. The CDR3 DNA is TGTGCCAGCAGCCAAACTGAGCGGCGCCCCAGCGAGCAGTACTTC.

The chain has TRBV7-8 and TRBJ2-5, with TRBD2 matching over 13 bases. Losses at the gene ends were 5 bases for V and 3 bases for J; bases not matched to a gene: 3. The CDR3 has 15 residues. The germline CDR1 and CDR2 sequences are SGHVS and FQNEAQ. CDR3: CASSEGTSGEETQYF. The CDR3 nucleotides are TGTGCCAGCAGCGAAGGGACTAGCGGGGAAGAGACCCAGTACTTC. Complete variable domain (other parts from reference TRBV7-8 and TRBJ2-5): GAGVSQSPRYKVAKRGQDVALRCDPISGHVSLFWYQQALGQGPEFLTYFQNEAQLDKSGLPSDRFFAERPEGSVSTLKIQRTQQEDSAVYLCASSEGTSGEETQYFGPGTRLLVL.

The chain combines TRBV18 with TRBJ2-1; D not resolved. V lost 3 bases, J lost 5 bases, and 11 bases lay in between. The CDR3 is made up of 14 amino acids. Germline V CDR1 and CDR2: KGHSH, LQKENI. CDR3 in DNA: TGTGCCAGCTCACCGTTCGTTGGCAACAATGAGCAGTTCTTC. It encodes CASSPFVGNNEQFF.

The chain has TRBV27 and TRBJ2-7; 7 nucleotides agree with TRBD1. V lost 2 bases and J lost 3; bases outside the gene matches: 7. CDR1 and CDR2 from the germline V gene are MNHEY and SMNVEV (reference sequence). The CDR3 totals 15 residues. The CDR3 loop is CASSLAGTDYYEQYF. Here the CDR3 DNA reads TGTGCCAGCAGTTTAGCCGGGACAGACTACTACGAGCAGTACTTC.

V gene TRBV11-2 combines with J gene TRBJ2-1, with TRBD2 matching over 13 bases. The CDR3 is 16 residues long. The germline CDR1 and CDR2 sequences are SGHAT and FQNNGV. V lost 2 bases, J lost 8 bases, and 6 bases stayed unmatched. CDR3 DNA sequence: TGTGCCAGCAGCTTATCAACTAGCGGGAGGGGGGATGAGCAGTTCTTC. It translates to CASSLSTSGRGDEQFF. Looking up the rest from reference TRBV11-2 and TRBJ2-1 gives the full variable domain: EAGVAQSPRYKIIEKRQSVAFWCNPISGHATLYWYQQILGQGPKLLIQFQNNGVVDDSQLPKDRFSAERLKGVDSTLKIQPAKLEDSAVYLCASSLSTSGRGDEQFFGPGTRLTVL.

The table lists this clone with a few counts. Here the CDR3 reads CASSLDFTGELFF. In nucleotides, the CDR3 is TGTGCCAGCAGCTTAGACTTCACCGGGGAGCTGTTTTTT. The rearrangement joins TRBV7-9 to TRBJ2-2; D is unresolved. The germline V gene has CDR1 SEHNR and CDR2 FQNEAQ (reference sequence). This CDR3 contains 13 residues. Trimming removed 1 base at V and 4 bases at J, with 4 bases between.

The rearrangement uses TRBV4-1 and TRBJ2-5; no definite D call. Trimming stripped 0 bases from V and 4 bases from J, with 3 bases between. CDR3 length equals 12 residues. Germline lookup yields CDR1 MGHRA and CDR2 YSYEKL. The CDR3 region is CASSQERETQYF. The DNA of the CDR3 is TGCGCCAGCAGCCAAGAGAGAGAGACCCAGTACTTC.

The chain combines TRBV11-3 with TRBJ2-2, with 11 bases that match TRBD2. Per the germline V gene, CDR1 is SGHNT and CDR2 is YENEEA. V lost 1 base and J lost 5; bases outside the gene matches: 6. The CDR3 extends over 17 amino acids. The CDR3 loop is CASSLVLLAGGTGELFF. The CDR3, as DNA: TGTGCCAGCAGCTTAGTTCTTCTAGCGGGAGGAACCGGGGAGCTGTTTTTT.

The CDR3 DNA sequence: TGTGCCAGCAGCTTGGGACAGGGAAGCGGCACTGAAGCTTTCTTT. Translating it yields CASSLGQGSGTEAFF. V usage is TRBV5-8 and J usage is TRBJ1-1; 7 nucleotides match TRBD1. J lost 4 bases, V lost 0 bases, and 6 bases had no gene match. Per germline, CDR1 SGHTS and CDR2 YDEGEE. The CDR3 is made up of 15 amino acids.

V and J are TRBV11-3 and TRBJ2-3; the match to TRBD2 covers 10 bases. This CDR3 comprises 16 residues. Germline V lookup: CDR1 SGHNT, CDR2 YENEEA. Trimming removed 1 base from V and 0 bases from J; junction bases left unmatched: 1. In DNA form, the CDR3 reads TGTGCCAGCAGCTTAGGGACTAGCGGCAGCACAGATACGCAGTATTTT. Translating it yields CASSLGTSGSTDTQYF.

In regard to this clone: The junction departs from germline at one end; a sequencing error may be responsible. V usage is TRBV6-6 and J usage is TRBJ2-7, with 7 bases that match TRBD2. Germline V gives CDR1 MNHNY, CDR2 SVGAGI (reference sequence). The CDR3 is 12 residues long. The CDR3 DNA follows: TGTGCCATCGGTGGGCAGGAGGGACTAAGATCCTTC. Residues: CAIGGQEGLRSF.

The V and J genes are TRBV11-2 and TRBJ2-1, with no clear D. The CDR3 runs 12 residues. CDR1 is SGHAT and CDR2 is FQNNGV in the germline V gene. Trimming removed 2 bases at V and 7 bases at J, with 6 bases between. CDR3 protein: CASSLRVNEQFF. CDR3 DNA sequence: TGTGCCAGCAGCTTACGGGTGAATGAGCAGTTCTTC.

The rearrangement uses TRBV19 and TRBJ2-1; D is perhaps TRBD2 (6 bases). This CDR3 region has 14 residues. V was pared by 5 bases and J by 4 bases, with 12 bases between. Germline V gene sequence: CDR1 LNHDA, CDR2 SQIVND (reference sequence). CDR3 nucleotide sequence: TGTGCCAGTAGTGTGGGGGGACCGTACAATGAGCAGTTCTTC. It yields the protein CASSVGGPYNEQFF. The whole variable domain, remainder taken from reference TRBV19 and TRBJ2-1, is DGGITQSPKYLFRKEGQNVTLSCEQNLNHDAMYWYRQDPGQGLRLIYYSQIVNDFQKGDIAEGYSVSREKKESFPLTVTSAQKNPTAFYLCASSVGGPYNEQFFGPGTRLTVL.

This chain uses TRBV28 with TRBJ2-7; maybe TRBD1 (5 bases). CDR1 and CDR2 from the germline V gene are MDHEN and SYDVKM. Trimming took off 6 bases at V and 5 bases at J, with 17 bases between the two ends. The CDR3 covers 14 residues. As DNA, the CDR3 is TGTGCCAGCAGGACAGCCAAATTGATCAACGAGCAGTACTTC. It is translated as CASRTAKLINEQYF.

The gene calls are TRBV7-8 and TRBJ1-2; maybe TRBD1 (6 bases). The germline gives CDR1 SGHVS, CDR2 FQNEAQ. This CDR3 is 15 amino acids long. Trimming cost V 5 bases and J 8 bases, with 21 bases left between them. This CDR3 is CASSASGTGGRGYTF. CDR3 nucleotide sequence: TGTGCCAGCAGCGCCTCCGGGACGGGGGGCCGGGGCTACACCTTC.

The rearrangement uses TRBV7-9 and TRBJ2-1; 12 bases align to TRBD2. The trim removed 5 bases at V and 10 bases at J, leaving 12 bases unmatched. Germline V lookup: CDR1 SEHNR, CDR2 FQNEAQ (reference sequence). This CDR3 is built from 16 residues. CDR3 DNA sequence: TGTGCCAGCAGCCCCCCGACTAGCGGGAGATCATGGGAGCAGTTCTTC. Translation gives CASSPPTSGRSWEQFF.

This sequence joins TRBV18 and TRBJ2-7; TRBD1 might be the D (5 bases). The V gene's germline CDR1 is KGHSH and CDR2 LQKENI. CDR3 length equals 13 residues. The V gene lost 0 bases and the J gene lost 5 bases, with 8 bases spanning the gap. This CDR3 is CASSPPVGDEQYF. Here the CDR3 DNA reads TGTGCCAGCTCACCACCGGTAGGGGACGAGCAGTACTTC.

This rearrangement joins TRBV4-1 to TRBJ1-1; 12 bases map to TRBD1. The CDR3 covers 15 residues. Germline CDR1 is MGHRA and CDR2 is YSYEKL. V trimming: 3 bases; J trimming: 8 bases; junction bases outside the gene matches: 7. In nucleotides, the CDR3 is TGCGCCAGCAGCCACCGGGACAGGGGGCAGGGGGAAGCTTTCTTT. The encoded protein is CASSHRDRGQGEAFF.

This chain uses TRBV27 with TRBJ2-1; D is undetermined. Germline values: CDR1 MNHEY, CDR2 SMNVEV (reference sequence). The CDR3 length is 12 residues. V gave up 6 bases and J gave up 5 bases, with 8 bases separating them. CDR3 sequence reads: CASSLLNNEQFF. CDR3 DNA: TGTGCCAGCAGCCTACTTAACAATGAGCAGTTCTTC.

This chain connects TRBV7-3 to TRBJ2-1, with a weak D call TRBD2 (6 bases). Germline V gene data show CDR1 as SGHTA and CDR2 as FQGTGA. The CDR3 consists of 14 residues. Between the trimmed V and J ends, which lost 6 bases and 5 bases, there was a span of 14 bases. CDR3 in DNA: TGTGCCAGCAGTAGGGACTCAAGCCACAATGAGCAGTTCTTC. Its protein is CASSRDSSHNEQFF. Full variable domain (rest looked up from reference TRBV7-3 and TRBJ2-1): GAGVSQTPSNKVTEKGKYVELRCDPISGHTALYWYRQSLGQGPEFLIYFQGTGAADDSGLPNDRFFAVRPEGSVSTLKIQRTERGDSAVYLCASSRDSSHNEQFFGPGTRLTVL.

The rearrangement joins TRBV6-6 to TRBJ2-7, with D perhaps TRBD2 (5 bases). V was shortened by 5 bases and J by 3 bases, with 11 bases between the two germline ends. The CDR3 sequence is 13 residues long. CDR1 is MNHNY and CDR2 is SVGAGI in the germline V gene (reference sequence). The CDR3 loop reads CASSHTTSYEQYF. The DNA of the CDR3 is TGTGCCAGCAGTCATACAACTAGCTACGAGCAGTACTTC.

This rearrangement joins TRBV6-5 to TRBJ2-7; 9 positions match TRBD2. The CDR3 sequence is 15 residues long. Trimming removed 5 bases from V and 3 bases from J; junction bases left unmatched: 8. CDR1 is MNHEY and CDR2 is SVGAGI in the germline V gene. The CDR3 bases are TGTGCCAGCAGTCGAGTAGCGGGAGAAGGCTACGAGCAGTACTTC. It encodes CASSRVAGEGYEQYF.

This chain connects TRBV5-8 to TRBJ2-3; D is uncertain. V dropped 2 bases and J dropped 4 bases, with 11 bases sitting between them. The CDR3 length is 14 residues. The germline gives CDR1 SGHTS, CDR2 YDEGEE. In nucleotides, the CDR3 is TGTGCCAGCAGCTTCGGTTATACTCCAGATACGCAGTATTTT. The encoded protein is CASSFGYTPDTQYF.

The chain carries TRBV6-1 and TRBJ2-2; 7 nucleotides match TRBD1. In germline, CDR1 is MNHNS, CDR2 SASEGT. The CDR3 runs to 14 residues. Unmatched junction bases numbered 0, after V lost 2 bases and J lost 3 bases. Written as DNA, the CDR3 is TGTGCCAGCAGTGAACAGGGGGACACCGGGGAGCTGTTTTTT. Translation: CASSEQGDTGELFF.

This clone was observed once. This chain uses TRBV19 with TRBJ2-1, with 9 bases matching TRBD1. The CDR3 loop spans 18 amino acids. Germline trimming cut 6 bases from V and 0 bases from J; bases unmatched to any gene: 12. CDR1 LNHDA and CDR2 SQIVND come from the germline V gene (reference sequence). The CDR3 sequence is CASSLVGQGVSSYNEQFF. The CDR3 DNA reads TGTGCCAGTAGCTTGGTGGGACAGGGAGTAAGCTCCTACAATGAGCAGTTCTTC.

The rearrangement uses TRBV5-6 and TRBJ2-5, with 7 bases that match TRBD1. CDR1 and CDR2 from the germline V gene are SGHDT and YYEEEE. J gave up 1 base and V 4 bases, and 10 bases lay outside the gene matches. CDR3 length: 16 residues. CDR3 amino acids: CASSNGQVTSQETQYF. Here the CDR3 DNA reads TGTGCCAGCAGCAATGGACAGGTCACATCCCAAGAGACCCAGTACTTC.